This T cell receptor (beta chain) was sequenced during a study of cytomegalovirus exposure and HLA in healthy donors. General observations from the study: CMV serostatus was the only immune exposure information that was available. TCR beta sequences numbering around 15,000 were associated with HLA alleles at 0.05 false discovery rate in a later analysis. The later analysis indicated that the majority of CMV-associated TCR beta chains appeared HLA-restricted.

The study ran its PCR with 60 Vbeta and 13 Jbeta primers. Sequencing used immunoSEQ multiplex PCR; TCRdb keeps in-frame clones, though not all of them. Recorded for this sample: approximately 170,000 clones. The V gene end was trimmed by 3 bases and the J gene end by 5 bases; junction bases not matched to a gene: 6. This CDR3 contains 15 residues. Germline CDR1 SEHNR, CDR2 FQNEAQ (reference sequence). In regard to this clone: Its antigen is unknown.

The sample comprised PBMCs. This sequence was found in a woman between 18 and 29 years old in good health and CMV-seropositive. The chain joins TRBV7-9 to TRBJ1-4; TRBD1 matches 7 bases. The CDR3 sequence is CASSLAGTANEKLFF. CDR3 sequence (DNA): TGTGCCAGCAGCTTGGCCGGGACAGCAAATGAAAAACTGTTTTTT.